The T cell receptor (beta chain) described here comes from a study of T cell responses to AZD1222 COVID-19 vaccine. Whole-study results and caveats: Baseline serology detected seropositivity in only five to seven AZD1222 recipients. Donors were largely white British and mainly female; clonal diversity was possibly underestimated. Repertoire collection took place solely once the T cell response had peaked. Spike was spanned by vaccine-associated CD4 TCRs, which were dominant at 160-218 and 743-854.

CDR3 length: 19 amino acids. After removal of 0 bases from V and 4 bases from J, the junction contained 10 bases not matched to a gene. The germline V gene has CDR1 SGHKS and CDR2 YYEKEE (reference sequence). As regards this clone: The target antigen is unknown.

Measured with immunoSEQ multiplex PCR; TCRdb has only the in-frame clones, and not every one. The sample records some 140,000 clones, 93% being singletons. This receptor was taken from an adult in good health. The sample was peripheral blood, taken on day 0 of AZD1222 vaccination. This rearrangement joins TRBV5-5 to TRBJ1-4; 12 positions match TRBD1. The CDR3 loop is CASSLAIMGQGALNEKLFF. CDR3 DNA sequence: TGTGCCAGCAGCTTGGCTATTATGGGACAGGGGGCGCTTAATGAAAAACTGTTTTTT.